This T cell receptor beta chain originates from a study of blood T cells in healthy people across ages. Staff drew 8 to 10 milliliters of peripheral blood from each donor. In this sample, this clonotype turned up a few times. No antigen is known for it. V lost 7 bases, J lost 3 bases, and 13 bases lay in between. From germline, CDR1 is SNHLY and CDR2 FYNNEI. The CDR3 extends over 13 amino acids. Through a sample-barcoded 5' primer and a J-beta primer mix, a second PCR was run for roughly 6 to 11 cycles. Using its own MiXCR run on the 5' RACE reads, TCRdb lists one record per CDR3 protein. The table includes 1.5 million to 2 million distinct CDR3 sequences, approximately 30% detected once. General study results and limits: Those diversity estimates obtained from one million T cells were thought to be underestimates. PBMCs were not sorted, which prevented a conclusive comparison of naive versus antigen-experienced cells.

The clonotype was recovered from a woman aged 30 to 39 in good health. This chain links TRBV2 with TRBJ2-7; D is uncertain. Material: blood. The CDR3 region is CASTRFPNYEQYF. The DNA for the CDR3 is TGTGCCAGCACCCGCTTCCCGAACTACGAGCAGTACTTC.